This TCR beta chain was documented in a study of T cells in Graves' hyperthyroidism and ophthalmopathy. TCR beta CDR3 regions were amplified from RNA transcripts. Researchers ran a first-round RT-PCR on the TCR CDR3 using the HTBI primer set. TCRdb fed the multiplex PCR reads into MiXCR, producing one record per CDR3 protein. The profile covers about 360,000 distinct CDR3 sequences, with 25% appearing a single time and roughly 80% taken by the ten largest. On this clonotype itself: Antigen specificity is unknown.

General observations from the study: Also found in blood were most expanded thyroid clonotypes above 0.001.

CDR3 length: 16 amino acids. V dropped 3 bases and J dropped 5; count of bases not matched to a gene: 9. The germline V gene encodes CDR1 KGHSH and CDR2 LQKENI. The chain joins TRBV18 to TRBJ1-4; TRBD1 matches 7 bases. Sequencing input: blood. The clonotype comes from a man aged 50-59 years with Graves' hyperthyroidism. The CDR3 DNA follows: TGTGCCAGCTCACCGAACGCCGGGACAGTAAATGAAAAACTGTTTTTT. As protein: CASSPNAGTVNEKLFF. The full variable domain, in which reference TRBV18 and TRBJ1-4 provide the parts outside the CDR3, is NAGVMQNPRHLVRRRGQEARLRCSPMKGHSHVYWYRQLPEEGLKFMVYLQKENIIDESGMPKERFSAEFPKEGPSILRIQQVVRGDSAAYFCASSPNAGTVNEKLFFGSGTQLSVL.